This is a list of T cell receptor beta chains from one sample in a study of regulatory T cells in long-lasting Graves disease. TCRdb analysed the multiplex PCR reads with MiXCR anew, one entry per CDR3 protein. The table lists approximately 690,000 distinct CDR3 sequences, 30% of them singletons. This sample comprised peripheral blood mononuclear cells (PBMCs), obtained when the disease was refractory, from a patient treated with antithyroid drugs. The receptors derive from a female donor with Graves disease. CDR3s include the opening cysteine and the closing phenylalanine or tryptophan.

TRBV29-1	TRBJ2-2	CSVSSTYTGELFF
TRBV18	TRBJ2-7	CASSPRHSRHEQYF
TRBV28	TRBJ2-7	CASRASGRSAYEQHF
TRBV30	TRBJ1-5	CAWNPQQGQPQHF
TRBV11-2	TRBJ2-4	CASSSQGNIQYF
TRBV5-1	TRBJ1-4	CASSRDGSTNEKLFF
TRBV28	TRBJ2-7	CATNSGTNYGYEQYF
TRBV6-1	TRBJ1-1	CASSEVRGYTEAFF
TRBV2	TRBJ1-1	CASRAEGEAFF
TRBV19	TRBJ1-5	CASSNRAVSNQPQHF
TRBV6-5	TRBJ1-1	CASSYSSLAGTEAFF
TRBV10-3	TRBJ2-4	CAISAIWALGAKNIQYF
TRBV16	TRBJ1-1	CASSQSGGTSEAFF
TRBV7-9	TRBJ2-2	CASSMGLAGVITGELFF
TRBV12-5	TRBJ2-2	CASGLVLRFANTGELFF
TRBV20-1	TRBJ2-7	CSARDLLPRTSGTSETYEQYF
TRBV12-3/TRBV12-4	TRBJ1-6	CASSVGDSPLHF
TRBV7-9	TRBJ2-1	CASSSRGRGENEQFF
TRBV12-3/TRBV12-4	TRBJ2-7	CASSLAGGQSLHEQYF
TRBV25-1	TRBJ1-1	CASSEFSSFDTEAFF
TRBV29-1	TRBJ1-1	CSVRQADTEAFF
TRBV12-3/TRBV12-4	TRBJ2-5	CASSLRSGGAGTQYF
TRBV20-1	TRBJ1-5	CSARDGIVGAAEPNQPQHF
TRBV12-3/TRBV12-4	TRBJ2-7	CASSLSLAGLYEQYF
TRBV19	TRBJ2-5	CASSRRTGGGETQYF
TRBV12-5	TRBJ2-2	CASAAELTGELFF
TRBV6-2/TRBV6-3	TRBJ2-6	CASSPFQHSGANVLTF
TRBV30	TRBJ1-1	CAWAQRRDTEAFF
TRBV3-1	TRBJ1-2	CASSQGDLTLDYTF
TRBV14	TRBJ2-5	CASSQPDRLGAQETQYF
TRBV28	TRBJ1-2	CASSLLGDRPSYGYTF
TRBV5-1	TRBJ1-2	CASSLDQGGLGYTF
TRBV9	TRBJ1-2	CASSPSGNRLNYGYTF
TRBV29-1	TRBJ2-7	CSVEDHTRGKYEQYF
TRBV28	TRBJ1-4	CASSSRTLGGEKLFF
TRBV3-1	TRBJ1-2	CASSQDVGSYGYTF